These 10 T cell receptor beta chains came from one sample sequenced in a study of blood T cell repertoires in COVID-19 (TCRdb year 2020). Libraries were prepared through the immunoSEQ multiplex PCR assay. Here the immuneACCESS table is served through TCRdb, limited to in-frame sequences with V and J called. Missing clones are a known gap in these copies; in checked studies unresolved V genes cover under half, and the rest lacks a known reason. This sample lists 250,000 to 350,000 clones; roughly 90% were detected once. The ten largest clones represent less than 20% of the sample. Sequencing was done on a sample of PBMCs or T cells enriched from blood (not recorded which). The receptors shown here come from a woman in her twenties or thirties who had recovered from COVID-19.

This chain links TRBV4-2 with TRBJ2-2; 11 bases fit TRBD2. CDR3 length: 18 amino acids. With V trimmed by 3 bases and J by 0 bases, 6 bases remained unmatched. From germline, CDR1 is LGHNA and CDR2 YNFKEQ. The CDR3 DNA reads TGTGCCAGCAGCCACGCTACTAGCGGGGGAACGAACACCGGGGAGCTGTTTTTT. Protein sequence: CASSHATSGGTNTGELFF.

A few counts support this clone. The genes are TRBV4-1 and TRBJ2-5, with a possible D match to TRBD2 (5 bases). The CDR3 sequence is 14 residues long. From germline, CDR1 is MGHRA and CDR2 YSYEKL. V dropped 0 bases and J dropped 9 bases, with 14 bases sitting between them. The CDR3 nucleotides are TGCGCCAGCAGCCAAGATGGCATTACCGGGGCCCAGTACTTC. Residues: CASSQDGITGAQYF.

The CDR3 coding sequence is TGTGCCAGCAGAGACGGACTAGCGGGAAGGCAGTCCTACAATGAGCAGTTCTTC. It codes for CASRDGLAGRQSYNEQFF. The rearrangement links TRBV2 to TRBJ2-1, with 12 bases matching TRBD2. Looked up from germline, CDR1 is SNHLY and CDR2 is FYNNEI. The CDR3 consists of 18 residues. V trimming: 6 bases; J trimming: 1 base; junction bases outside the gene matches: 10. Together with reference TRBV2 and TRBJ2-1, the CDR3 gives the full variable domain: EPEVTQTPSHQVTQMGQEVILRCVPISNHLYFYWYRQILGQKVEFLVSFYNNEISEKSEIFDDQFSVERPDGSNFTLKIRSTKLEDSAMYFCASRDGLAGRQSYNEQFFGPGTRLTVL.

This chain connects TRBV28 to TRBJ1-2; D may be TRBD1 (5 bases). CDR3 length: 13 residues. Trimming shortened V by 6 bases and J by 4 bases, and 12 bases separated the two germline ends. Germline CDR1 MDHEN, CDR2 SYDVKM. The CDR3 region has the DNA TGTGCCAGCAGATCAGGGTTCGGCTATGGCTACACCTTC. It translates to CASRSGFGYGYTF.

The CDR3 DNA sequence: TGTGCCAGCAGCGTAGCCTATTGGGCCTCCCAAAACACCATATATTTT. Amino acid sequence: CASSVAYWASQNTIYF. The rearrangement links TRBV9 to TRBJ1-3; D uncertain. V dropped 0 bases and J dropped 6 bases, with 16 bases sitting between them. Per germline, CDR1 SGDLS and CDR2 YYNGEE. CDR3 length: 16 residues. Drawing the rest from reference TRBV9 and TRBJ1-3, the complete variable domain is DSGVTQTPKHLITATGQRVTLRCSPRSGDLSVYWYQQSLDQGLQFLIQYYNGEERAKGNILERFSAQQFPDLHSELNLSSLELGDSALYFCASSVAYWASQNTIYFGEGSWLTVV.

V gene TRBV3-1 (or the pseudogene TRBV3-2) combines with J gene TRBJ1-2, with D uncertain. The CDR3 has 15 amino acids. V shed 0 bases and J shed 1 base, with 9 bases lying between them. Germline CDR1 reads LGHDT; CDR2 reads YNNKEL (reference sequence). The CDR3 is CASSQDRLLNYGYTF. The CDR3 bases are TGTGCCAGCAGCCAAGATCGACTCCTTAACTATGGCTACACCTTC.

Only one count was recorded for this clone. The V and J genes are TRBV28 and TRBJ2-1; 14 bases line up with TRBD2. The CDR3 has 18 residues. CDR1 and CDR2 from the germline V gene are MDHEN and SYDVKM. V was pared by 8 bases and J by 2 bases, with 11 bases of the junction left unmatched. Written as DNA, the CDR3 is TGTGCCAGCGAATCGGGACTAGCGGGAGAGGAAGCCTACAATGAGCAGTTCTTC. Amino acids: CASESGLAGEEAYNEQFF.

This chain uses TRBV5-1 with TRBJ2-6; TRBD1 matches at 7 bases. V shed 5 bases and J 2 bases; nucleotides not matched to a gene: 4. In germline, CDR1 is SGHRS, CDR2 YFSETQ. The CDR3 contains 15 residues. The CDR3 bases are TGCGCCAGCAGGGTGACAGGGACTGGGGCCAACGTCCTGACTTTC. This sequence encodes CASRVTGTGANVLTF.

The genes are TRBV4-1 and TRBJ2-7, with D possibly being TRBD1 (5 bases). Germline V CDR1 and CDR2: MGHRA, YSYEKL. The CDR3 is made up of 14 amino acids. V was shortened by 0 bases and J by 1 base, with 7 bases between the two germline ends. CDR3 loop: CASSQDPGSYEQYF. CDR3 DNA: TGCGCCAGCAGCCAAGATCCAGGGTCCTACGAGCAGTACTTC.

The chain is built from TRBV12-3 or TRBV12-4 and TRBJ1-1, with 8 nucleotides matching TRBD1. V gave up 4 bases and J gave up 3 bases; unmatched junction bases: 1. This CDR3 is built from 13 residues. For the CDR3, the DNA is TGTGCCAGCAGTTCGGGACAGGACACTGAAGCTTTCTTT. Its protein product is CASSSGQDTEAFF.